One and the same sample provided the 15 T cell receptor beta chains below, sequenced in a study of cytomegalovirus exposure and HLA in healthy donors. The PCR made use of 60 Vbeta and 13 Jbeta primers. Clones were sequenced by immunoSEQ multiplex PCR, and TCRdb holds only the in-frame ones, with some missing. The table has 110,000 to 150,000 clones, roughly 80% seen once. What was sequenced was PBMCs. The receptors derive from a woman aged 40 to 50 in good health and CMV-seropositive.

The J gene is TRBJ2-1, the V gene TRBV5-4, with D hard to call. Trimming cost V 4 bases and J 7 bases, with 9 bases left between them. Germline V gene lookup returns CDR1 SGHNT and CDR2 YYREEE (reference sequence). The CDR3 totals 12 residues. In DNA form, the CDR3 reads TGTGCCAGCAGCCAGCACAGTAATGAGCAGTTCTTC. Its protein is CASSQHSNEQFF.

The chain joins TRBV6-1 to TRBJ1-2; D unclear. This CDR3 contains 12 residues. The V and J ends lost 9 bases and 9 bases respectively, with 17 bases between them. Germline values: CDR1 MNHNS, CDR2 SASEGT. CDR3 protein: CASGEPPLSYTF. The CDR3 region has the DNA TGTGCCAGTGGGGAGCCTCCGTTGAGCTACACCTTC.

This clone was found a few times. The rearrangement uses TRBV7-3 and TRBJ1-1; D might be TRBD1 (6 bases). Trimming took off 5 bases at V and 1 base at J, with 11 bases between the two ends. The CDR3 has 14 residues. The germline V gene encodes CDR1 SGHTA and CDR2 FQGTGA. The CDR3 bases are TGTGCCAGCAGCACCACAGGGAGGAACACTGAAGCTTTCTTT. Translation gives CASSTTGRNTEAFF.

The rearrangement joins TRBV7-2 to TRBJ1-1; TRBD1 might be the D (5 bases). The CDR3 totals 15 residues. V lost 5 bases and J 0 bases, leaving 13 bases between the germline ends. In germline, CDR1 is SGHTA, CDR2 FQGNSA. The CDR3 DNA reads TGTGCCAGCAGCCTCCTCAAGGGGATGAACACTGAAGCTTTCTTT. Amino acids: CASSLLKGMNTEAFF.

The rearrangement links TRBV19 to TRBJ2-7; D perhaps matches TRBD2 (6 bases). The CDR3 length is 11 residues. Germline V gene lookup returns CDR1 LNHDA and CDR2 SQIVND (reference sequence). CDR3 sequence reads: CASGREGEQYF. Here the CDR3 DNA reads TGTGCTAGCGGCAGGGAAGGCGAGCAGTACTTC.

The chain is built from TRBV19 and TRBJ2-3; 10 nucleotides match TRBD2. This CDR3 comprises 16 residues. Germline V gene sequence: CDR1 LNHDA, CDR2 SQIVND (reference sequence). J was trimmed by 2 bases and V by 3 bases; bases with no gene match: 5. CDR3 sequence: CASSIPSGGLTDTQYF. CDR3 sequence (DNA): TGTGCCAGTAGTATTCCTAGCGGGGGCCTCACAGATACGCAGTATTTT.

J is TRBJ1-4 and V is TRBV7-2; weak D call: TRBD1 (5 bases). This CDR3 is 15 amino acids long. Germline CDR1 and CDR2: SGHTA and FQGNSA. With 0 bases removed from V and 4 bases from J, the gap between germline ends came to 9 bases. The CDR3 sequence: CASSLAGGINEKLFF. The CDR3 region has the DNA TGTGCCAGCAGCTTAGCGGGGGGGATTAATGAAAAACTGTTTTTT.

For this clone: The junction differs from germline at one of its ends, possibly a read error. The rearrangement uses TRBV2 and TRBJ1-2; 12 nucleotides match TRBD1. Germline CDR1 and CDR2: SNHLY and FYNNEI. The CDR3 covers 15 residues. Here the CDR3 reads CAGSGTGGSYYGYTF. CDR3 DNA sequence: TGTGCCGGCAGCGGGACAGGGGGCTCTTACTATGGCTACACCTTC.

This chain uses TRBV7-2 with TRBJ2-1, with 11 bases lining up with TRBD2. The V and J ends lost 1 base and 9 bases, in that order; junction bases with no gene match: 8. CDR3 length equals 16 residues. Germline CDR1 reads SGHTA; CDR2 reads FQGNSA. CDR3 protein: CASSLVVAGGPSEQFF. CDR3 nucleotides: TGTGCCAGCAGCTTAGTGGTAGCGGGGGGGCCAAGTGAGCAGTTCTTC. Combining the CDR3 with reference TRBV7-2 and TRBJ2-1 gives the whole variable domain GAGVSQSPSNKVTEKGKDVELRCDPISGHTALYWYRQSLGQGLEFLIYFQGNSAPDKSGLPSDRFSAERTGGSVSTLTIQRTQQEDSAVYLCASSLVVAGGPSEQFFGPGTRLTVL.

V and J are TRBV7-3 and TRBJ2-7; TRBD1 aligns across 7 bases. The CDR3 contains 16 residues. Germline V lookup: CDR1 SGHTA, CDR2 FQGTGA. The V segment lost 3 bases and the J segment 2 bases; nucleotides outside the gene matches: 10. In DNA form, the CDR3 reads TGTGCCAGCAGCTTCCCACAGGGGTGGTTCCCCTACGAGCAGTACTTC. This sequence encodes CASSFPQGWFPYEQYF.

This clone was counted between two and nine times. The chain uses TRBV6-5 and TRBJ2-3; TRBD2 agrees at 7 bases. Germline assignment: CDR1 MNHEY and CDR2 SVGAGI. V gave up 6 bases and J gave up 2 bases; unmatched junction bases: 8. The CDR3 is made up of 15 amino acids. This CDR3 is CASRSGRGSTDTQYF. CDR3 in DNA: TGTGCCAGCAGAAGTGGGCGGGGGTCCACAGATACGCAGTATTTT.

A few counts support this clone. Other DNA sequences in this specimen translate into the identical CDR3. The genes are TRBV6-1 and TRBJ1-1; 8 bases map to TRBD1. V was pared by 7 bases and J by 4 bases, with 8 bases of the junction left unmatched. The germline CDR1 and CDR2 sequences are MNHNS and SASEGT. CDR3 length: 14 amino acids. CDR3 sequence (DNA): TGTGCCAGCATTCTGGACAGGGTGGTCACTGAAGCTTTCTTT. This codes for CASILDRVVTEAFF.

The chain employs TRBV10-3 and TRBJ2-7, with 8 bases fitting TRBD2. CDR3 length: 13 amino acids. Trimming took 0 bases from V and 12 from J; bases not matched to a gene: 7. Looked up from germline, CDR1 is ENHRY and CDR2 is SYGVKD. CDR3 loop: CAISESRGTRPYF. In DNA, the CDR3 is TGTGCCATCAGTGAGTCGAGGGGGACTAGACCGTACTTC.

CDR3 loop: CASSLIPFSGVNNEQFF. The CDR3, as DNA: TGTGCCAGCAGCTTAATCCCCTTTTCGGGGGTTAACAATGAGCAGTTCTTC. The chain joins TRBV7-3 to TRBJ2-1, with TRBD2 as a possible D gene (6 bases). Germline V gene lookup returns CDR1 SGHTA and CDR2 FQGTGA. Trimming removed 1 base from V and 5 bases from J, with 18 bases in between. The CDR3 totals 17 residues.

As to this clone: The germline gene is not matched at one end of the junction; a read error may be the cause. The chain recombines TRBV4-2 with TRBJ1-2; D remains ambiguous. Germline CDR1 is LGHNA and CDR2 is YNFKEQ. This CDR3 spans 14 amino acids. The CDR3 region is CASSQDSQDYGYPF. CDR3 sequence (DNA): TGTGCCAGCAGCCAAGATTCTCAGGACTATGGCTACCCCTTC.